The TCR beta chain under discussion was sequenced for a study of blood T cell repertoires in COVID-19. Participant-given clinical history determined each cohort assignment. Donors in Cohort 3 who had recovered were those with two negative PCRs, healthcare professional clearance, or resolution of their symptoms. This CDR3 has 13 amino acids. The germline V gene has CDR1 ENHRY and CDR2 SYGVKD. V lost 4 bases, J lost 0 bases, and 7 bases lay in between. Assay: immunoSEQ multiplex PCR; the TCRdb copy retains only in-frame clones and omits some. The table lists 300,000 to 450,000 clones, roughly 86% of them singletons.

This clonotype originated in a man younger than 40 who had recovered from COVID-19. The rearrangement uses TRBV10-3 and TRBJ2-7; D gene unclear. Sequenced: PBMCs or T cells enriched from blood (not recorded which). CDR3 sequence (DNA): TGTGCCATCAGTGTAGGAGACTCCTACGAGCAGTACTTC. As protein: CAISVGDSYEQYF.